Each of the 31 T cell receptor beta chains below was sequenced from the same sample in a study of cytomegalovirus exposure and HLA in healthy donors. PCR was performed using 60 Vbeta and 13 Jbeta primers. This table comes from immunoSEQ multiplex PCR, and its TCRdb copy is limited to in-frame clones, with some not included. This sample's table has roughly 200,000 clones. Material for sequencing was PBMCs. The receptors derive from a man aged 25-45 years in good health and CMV-seronegative.

This chain connects TRBV19 to TRBJ2-7; 12 bases agree with TRBD2. This CDR3 is built from 15 residues. V lost 1 base and J lost 6; bases outside the gene matches: 4. In germline, CDR1 is LNHDA, CDR2 SQIVND (reference sequence). The CDR3 DNA reads TGTGCCAGTAGTATAGGACTAGCGGGAGACGCCGAGCAGTACTTC. Translating it yields CASSIGLAGDAEQYF.

The CDR3 DNA follows: TGTGCCATCAGTGAGCCGGCGGCCTACGAGCAGTACTTC. The encoded protein is CAISEPAAYEQYF. V gene TRBV10-3 combines with J gene TRBJ2-7; D is ambiguous. Trimming took off 2 bases at V and 2 bases at J, with 7 bases between the two ends. This CDR3 spans 13 amino acids. Germline V gene data show CDR1 as ENHRY and CDR2 as SYGVKD.

CDR3 DNA sequence: TGTGCCAGCAGTTTCGCCCTCGGACAGAGCAATCAGCCCCAGCATTTT. Its translation is CASSFALGQSNQPQHF. The chain is built from TRBV6-6 and TRBJ1-5; possibly TRBD1 for D (6 bases). From germline, CDR1 is MNHNY and CDR2 SVGAGI (reference sequence). Trimming shortened V by 4 bases and J by 1 base, and 14 bases separated the two germline ends. CDR3 length equals 16 residues.

The chain is built from TRBV9 and TRBJ1-2; D is perhaps TRBD1 (6 bases). Looked up from germline, CDR1 is SGDLS and CDR2 is YYNGEE. The CDR3 is 15 residues long. Trimming pared 4 bases from V and 4 bases from J, leaving 17 bases between. The CDR3 loop is CASSSGLQGPYGYTF. Written as DNA, the CDR3 is TGTGCCAGCAGCTCCGGCCTACAGGGTCCCTATGGCTACACCTTC. Variable domain in full (rest from reference TRBV9 and TRBJ1-2): DSGVTQTPKHLITATGQRVTLRCSPRSGDLSVYWYQQSLDQGLQFLIQYYNGEERAKGNILERFSAQQFPDLHSELNLSSLELGDSALYFCASSSGLQGPYGYTFGSGTRLTVV.

This sequence joins TRBV27 and TRBJ2-7, with TRBD1 matching over 11 bases. Per germline, CDR1 MNHEY and CDR2 SMNVEV (reference sequence). The CDR3 is 14 amino acids. V was clipped by 3 bases and J by 6 bases; unmatched bases: 4. CDR3 sequence (DNA): TGTGCCAGCAGTTTGGGACAGGGGGGACTCGAGCAGTACTTC. Its translation is CASSLGQGGLEQYF.

V usage is TRBV7-9 and J usage is TRBJ2-2; the match to TRBD2 covers 8 bases. The CDR3 is 15 amino acids. J lost 5 bases, V lost 5 bases, and 7 bases had no gene match. Germline CDR1 and CDR2: SEHNR and FQNEAQ (reference sequence). The CDR3 is CASSPHTGGTGELFF. In nucleotides, the CDR3 is TGTGCCAGCAGCCCCCACACGGGAGGGACCGGGGAGCTGTTTTTT. The full variable domain, its missing parts supplied by reference TRBV7-9 and TRBJ2-2, is DTGVSQNPRHKITKRGQNVTFRCDPISEHNRLYWYRQTLGQGPEFLTYFQNEAQLEKSRLLSDRFSAERPKGSFSTLEIQRTEQGDSAMYLCASSPHTGGTGELFFGEGSRLTVL.

V is TRBV10-1 and J is TRBJ1-6, with D unclear. Trimming left V 2 bases short and J 9 bases short, with 11 bases between. The CDR3 sequence is 14 residues long. Germline-derived CDR1 and CDR2 are WNHNN and SYGVQD (reference sequence). The CDR3, as DNA: TGCGCCAGCAGTGAGCAGTACGGCGGTTCACCCCTCCACTTT. Protein product: CASSEQYGGSPLHF.

The chain is built from TRBV11-2 and TRBJ2-5; 7 bases line up with TRBD1. Germline CDR1 and CDR2: SGHAT and FQNNGV. This CDR3 comprises 16 residues. Unmatched junction bases numbered 14, after V lost 5 bases and J lost 5 bases. The CDR3 DNA reads TGTGCCAGCAGCCAAGGGGTACAGGGGTCGATGGAGACCCAGTACTTC. Its translation is CASSQGVQGSMETQYF.

J is TRBJ2-7 and V is TRBV5-1; 7 bases fit TRBD1. V lost 0 bases to trimming and J lost 0 bases; unmatched junction nucleotides: 6. CDR3 length equals 16 residues. Germline assignment: CDR1 SGHRS and CDR2 YFSETQ. In nucleotides, the CDR3 is TGCGCCAGCAGCTTGGGGCAGGGGGAGAGCTCCTACGAGCAGTACTTC. Translation: CASSLGQGESSYEQYF.

The gene calls are TRBV27 and TRBJ1-6, with a tentative D call TRBD1 (5 bases). The CDR3 length is 18 residues. The V end was cut by 6 bases, the J end by 3 bases, with 21 bases between. Germline V gene sequence: CDR1 MNHEY, CDR2 SMNVEV (reference sequence). DNA for the CDR3: TGTGCCAGCAGCCCCACAAAGCAGCAGGGTTACTATAATTCACCCCTCCACTTT. Its translation: CASSPTKQQGYYNSPLHF.

This chain uses TRBV9 with TRBJ2-7, with D possibly matching TRBD1 (5 bases). From germline, CDR1 is SGDLS and CDR2 YYNGEE. The CDR3 runs 16 residues. V lost 4 bases and J lost 2, with 19 bases in between. The chain's CDR3 is CASSREGAELAYEQYF. DNA for the CDR3: TGTGCCAGCAGCCGCGAAGGGGCGGAGTTGGCCTACGAGCAGTACTTC. Looking up the rest from reference TRBV9 and TRBJ2-7 gives the full variable domain: DSGVTQTPKHLITATGQRVTLRCSPRSGDLSVYWYQQSLDQGLQFLIQYYNGEERAKGNILERFSAQQFPDLHSELNLSSLELGDSALYFCASSREGAELAYEQYFGPGTRLTVT.

Notes on this clone: Other DNA variants within this sample encode the same CDR3. V is TRBV7-9 and J is TRBJ1-1, with 9 bases lining up with TRBD1. This CDR3 comprises 15 residues. Unmatched junction bases numbered 2, after V lost 3 bases and J lost 0 bases. The germline V gene has CDR1 SEHNR and CDR2 FQNEAQ (reference sequence). CDR3 protein: CASSLGQGMNTEAFF. The CDR3 DNA is TGTGCCAGCAGCTTGGGACAGGGCATGAACACTGAAGCTTTCTTT.

The CDR3 spells CASSRRTGEGETQYF. For the CDR3, the DNA is TGCGCCAGCAGCCGAAGAACAGGGGAAGGGGAGACCCAGTACTTC. This rearrangement joins TRBV4-1 to TRBJ2-5, with 7 bases aligning to TRBD1. The CDR3 is made up of 15 amino acids. Germline V lookup: CDR1 MGHRA, CDR2 YSYEKL. With 4 bases clipped from V and 5 bases from J, the junction kept 10 bases outside the gene matches.

As for this clone: At the DNA level, this CDR3 is encoded by other sequences in the same sample as well. The rearrangement links TRBV18 to TRBJ2-1; a weak D match, TRBD2 (5 bases). Germline lookup yields CDR1 KGHSH and CDR2 LQKENI. The CDR3 totals 13 residues. Trimming cost V 3 bases and J 12 bases, with 15 bases left between them. CDR3 loop: CASSPRDYQGQFF. The DNA of the CDR3 is TGTGCCAGCTCACCCCGAGACTACCAAGGGCAGTTCTTC. The variable domain in full, completed from reference TRBV18 and TRBJ2-1, reads NAGVMQNPRHLVRRRGQEARLRCSPMKGHSHVYWYRQLPEEGLKFMVYLQKENIIDESGMPKERFSAEFPKEGPSILRIQQVVRGDSAAYFCASSPRDYQGQFFGPGTRLTVL.

V and J are TRBV28 and TRBJ2-7; 9 positions match TRBD1. Germline lookup yields CDR1 MDHEN and CDR2 SYDVKM. V shed 3 bases and J 0 bases; nucleotides not matched to a gene: 3. This CDR3 has 15 amino acids. The CDR3 DNA reads TGTGCCAGCAGTTTGACAGGGGGGTTCTCCTACGAGCAGTACTTC. Its translation: CASSLTGGFSYEQYF.

The chain employs TRBV29-1 and TRBJ1-5, with 7 positions matching TRBD1. The trim removed 5 bases at V and 0 bases at J, leaving 10 bases unmatched. The CDR3 loop spans 16 amino acids. The germline V gene has CDR1 SQVTM and CDR2 ANQGSEA. In DNA, the CDR3 is TGCAGCGTTTACGAGGGGGCGGCTCATAGCAATCAGCCCCAGCATTTT. It specifies CSVYEGAAHSNQPQHF.

The CDR3 DNA reads as TGTGCCAGCAGCCCCGGGGGGGAGCGGGGGCCCAACGAGCAGTACTTC. This encodes CASSPGGERGPNEQYF. The V and J genes are TRBV5-4 and TRBJ2-7, with 8 bases fitting TRBD2. CDR3 length: 16 amino acids. Germline CDR1 reads SGHNT; CDR2 reads YYREEE (reference sequence). V gave up 4 bases and J gave up 5 bases; unmatched junction bases: 14.

V gene TRBV14 combines with J gene TRBJ1-1; maybe TRBD1 (5 bases). V lost 2 bases to trimming and J lost 6 bases, with 13 bases between them. This CDR3 spans 14 amino acids. Germline CDR1 SGHDN, CDR2 FVKESK. The CDR3 loop is CASSQFQGFAEAFF. For the CDR3, the DNA is TGTGCCAGCAGCCAATTCCAGGGTTTCGCTGAAGCTTTCTTT. The whole variable domain, remainder taken from reference TRBV14 and TRBJ1-1, is EAGVTQFPSHSVIEKGQTVTLRCDPISGHDNLYWYRRVMGKEIKFLLHFVKESKQDESGMPNNRFLAERTGGTYSTLKVQPAELEDSGVYFCASSQFQGFAEAFFGQGTRLTVV.

This chain connects TRBV9 to TRBJ1-2, with unresolved D. Trimming took off 1 base at V and 3 bases at J, with 4 bases between the two ends. Germline assignment: CDR1 SGDLS and CDR2 YYNGEE. CDR3 length: 12 amino acids. The CDR3 spells CASSVRDYGYTF. The CDR3 DNA reads TGTGCCAGCAGCGTACGTGACTATGGCTACACCTTC.

The chain employs TRBV9 and TRBJ1-2, with D uncertain. Trimming stripped 4 bases from V and 1 base from J, with 14 bases between. The CDR3 sequence is 15 residues long. Per germline, CDR1 SGDLS and CDR2 YYNGEE. CDR3 sequence: CASSPVPNSNYGYTF. The CDR3 nucleotides read TGTGCCAGCAGCCCCGTCCCCAACAGTAACTATGGCTACACCTTC.

This chain links TRBV7-9 with TRBJ1-2; no clear D gene. The V gene lost 4 bases and the J gene lost 8 bases, with 20 bases spanning the gap. The CDR3 sequence is 15 residues long. Germline V gene lookup returns CDR1 SEHNR and CDR2 FQNEAQ (reference sequence). CDR3 region: CASSSPGGTTGGYTF. The CDR3 DNA reads TGTGCCAGCAGCTCACCGGGCGGAACGACGGGGGGCTACACCTTC.

The rearrangement links TRBV5-4 to TRBJ1-2; maybe TRBD1 (6 bases). Looked up from germline, CDR1 is SGHNT and CDR2 is YYREEE (reference sequence). V gave up 0 bases and J gave up 3 bases, with 9 bases separating them. This CDR3 is 14 amino acids long. CDR3 sequence (DNA): TGTGCCAGCAGCTTGGTACAGGGTTACTATGGCTACACCTTC. It yields the protein CASSLVQGYYGYTF.

The V call is TRBV19, the J call TRBJ1-2, with D tentatively TRBD1 (6 bases). The CDR3 has 14 amino acids. Germline loops: CDR1 LNHDA, CDR2 SQIVND (reference sequence). The germline V and J ends were trimmed by 3 bases and 4 bases, with 12 bases remaining between them. The DNA of the CDR3 is TGTGCCAGTAGTATGATACAGGGCCCCTATGGCTACACCTTC. Residues: CASSMIQGPYGYTF. Full variable domain (outside the CDR3, taken from reference TRBV19 and TRBJ1-2): DGGITQSPKYLFRKEGQNVTLSCEQNLNHDAMYWYRQDPGQGLRLIYYSQIVNDFQKGDIAEGYSVSREKKESFPLTVTSAQKNPTAFYLCASSMIQGPYGYTFGSGTRLTVV.

The chain has TRBV25-1 and TRBJ2-1; D might be TRBD1 (5 bases). Germline CDR1 MGHDK, CDR2 SYGVNS. The CDR3 is 13 amino acids. V lost 4 bases, J lost 4 bases, and 8 bases lay in between. CDR3 residues: CASSVDTYNEQFF. The DNA of the CDR3 is TGTGCCAGCAGTGTGGACACTTACAATGAGCAGTTCTTC.

This chain joins TRBV7-2 and TRBJ2-3; D gene ambiguous. Trimming left V 6 bases short and J 8 bases short, with 18 bases between. Germline V gene sequence: CDR1 SGHTA, CDR2 FQGNSA. The CDR3 has 14 residues. CDR3 nucleotide sequence: TGTGCCAGCAGTTTATCTTTCGCGGCCGGTACGCAGTATTTT. It specifies CASSLSFAAGTQYF.

The CDR3 DNA is TGTGCCAGCAGCTTAAGTCCCCGTCGGAACTATGGCTACACCTTC. Translation gives CASSLSPRRNYGYTF. The chain carries TRBV11-2 and TRBJ1-2; the D is unclear. Germline V gives CDR1 SGHAT, CDR2 FQNNGV. The V end lost 2 bases, the J end lost 2 bases, and 12 bases lay between the germline ends. The CDR3 length is 15 residues.

The DNA of the CDR3 is TGTGCCAGCAGTGAAGCACGGAGTCGGGGCTACACCTTC. Amino acids: CASSEARSRGYTF. V is TRBV2 and J is TRBJ1-2, with no clear D. This CDR3 has 13 residues. Germline-derived CDR1 and CDR2 are SNHLY and FYNNEI. Trimming shortened V by 0 bases and J by 8 bases, and 10 bases separated the two germline ends. The whole variable domain, filled in from reference TRBV2 and TRBJ1-2, reads EPEVTQTPSHQVTQMGQEVILRCVPISNHLYFYWYRQILGQKVEFLVSFYNNEISEKSEIFDDQFSVERPDGSNFTLKIRSTKLEDSAMYFCASSEARSRGYTFGSGTRLTVV.

V is TRBV10-3 and J is TRBJ1-2, with D tentatively TRBD1 (5 bases). With 6 bases removed from V and 12 bases from J, the gap between germline ends came to 23 bases. The germline V gene encodes CDR1 ENHRY and CDR2 SYGVKD. This CDR3 is 14 amino acids long. CDR3 sequence (DNA): TGTGCCATCAGAAGGAGCGTACAGGCCCAATCCCACACCTTC. Its protein product is CAIRRSVQAQSHTF.

The J gene is TRBJ1-2, the V gene TRBV6-1; D may be TRBD1 (6 bases). The germline V and J ends were trimmed by 6 bases and 3 bases, with 17 bases remaining between them. Germline V gives CDR1 MNHNS, CDR2 SASEGT. CDR3 length equals 15 residues. CDR3 amino acids: CASRGTGLSYYGYTF. CDR3 in DNA: TGTGCCAGCAGGGGTACAGGGCTCTCCTACTATGGCTACACCTTC.

This chain links TRBV6-6 with TRBJ1-5; 8 bases match TRBD1. Germline loops: CDR1 MNHNY, CDR2 SVGAGI (reference sequence). J lost 1 base, V lost 2 bases, and 4 bases had no gene match. The CDR3 contains 16 residues. This CDR3 reads CASSYGQGASNQPQHF. The DNA for the CDR3 is TGTGCCAGCAGTTACGGGCAGGGGGCGAGCAATCAGCCCCAGCATTTT.

This chain joins TRBV18 and TRBJ2-3; 9 bases agree with TRBD2. Germline CDR1 KGHSH, CDR2 LQKENI. The CDR3 covers 15 residues. The junction had 2 bases not matched to a gene; V was cut back by 1 base and J by 3 bases. CDR3 nucleotides: TGTGCCAGCTCACCACGCGGGGGGGCTACAGATACGCAGTATTTT. It encodes CASSPRGGATDTQYF.